The 32 T cell receptor beta chains presented below share a single source sample, sequenced in a study of blood T cell repertoires in COVID-19. Repertoires were generated with immunoSEQ multiplex PCR, while TCRdb's copy carries only in-frame clones and drops some. The data hold some 76,000 clones, with around 89% observed a single time. The specimen sequenced was peripheral blood. All receptors derive from a man between 60 and 75 years old with acute or convalescent COVID-19.

The chain couples TRBV5-1 to TRBJ2-5, with a weak D call TRBD2 (6 bases). V lost 2 bases to trimming and J lost 4 bases, with 15 bases between them. Looked up from germline, CDR1 is SGHRS and CDR2 is YFSETQ. The CDR3 runs to 15 residues. DNA for the CDR3: TGCGCCAGCAGCTTCGGGGGAGGAGAAGGAGAGACCCAGTACTTC. Its protein is CASSFGGGEGETQYF.

The V and J genes are TRBV6-2 or TRBV6-3 and TRBJ2-7; tentatively, D is TRBD1 (5 bases). The CDR3 runs to 14 residues. Germline V gene data show CDR1 as MNHEY and CDR2 as SVGEGT. V was cut by 6 bases and J by 2 bases, with 14 bases left in between. The CDR3 protein is CASSPRATAYEQYF. For the CDR3, the DNA is TGTGCCAGCAGCCCCAGGGCCACAGCCTACGAGCAGTACTTC.

The chain carries TRBV9 and TRBJ1-6, with unresolved D. The ends were cut back, 0 bases at V and 7 bases at J, with 5 bases in the middle. The CDR3 covers 13 residues. The germline gives CDR1 SGDLS, CDR2 YYNGEE. The CDR3 region is CASSVGGNSPLHF. DNA of the CDR3: TGTGCCAGCAGCGTAGGAGGAAATTCACCCCTCCACTTT.

The rearrangement links TRBV5-1 to TRBJ2-3, with 9 bases identical to TRBD2. The CDR3 has 16 amino acids. Germline trimming cut 5 bases from V and 1 base from J; bases unmatched to any gene: 8. Germline CDR1 SGHRS, CDR2 YFSETQ. Here the CDR3 DNA reads TGCGCCAGCAGAATGTTAGCGGGGGAGCGCACAGATACGCAGTATTTT. It codes for CASRMLAGERTDTQYF.

The chain uses TRBV9 and TRBJ2-1, with D hard to call. The CDR3 runs to 16 residues. Trimming removed 0 bases from V and 3 bases from J, with 13 bases in between. Germline V CDR1 and CDR2: SGDLS, YYNGEE. The CDR3 sequence: CASSVDMRQGYNEQFF. CDR3 DNA sequence: TGTGCCAGCAGCGTAGATATGAGGCAAGGCTACAATGAGCAGTTCTTC. Using reference TRBV9 and TRBJ2-1 for the parts outside the CDR3, the full variable domain is DSGVTQTPKHLITATGQRVTLRCSPRSGDLSVYWYQQSLDQGLQFLIQYYNGEERAKGNILERFSAQQFPDLHSELNLSSLELGDSALYFCASSVDMRQGYNEQFFGPGTRLTVL.

The rearrangement joins TRBV3-1 (or the pseudogene TRBV3-2) to TRBJ2-7, with TRBD2 identical over 8 bases. The CDR3 is 16 amino acids. Per germline, CDR1 LGHDT and CDR2 YNNKEL (reference sequence). J was trimmed by 7 bases and V by 2 bases; bases with no gene match: 13. The CDR3 spells CASSQSGRGAILEQYF. In DNA form, the CDR3 reads TGTGCCAGCAGCCAAAGTGGGCGGGGGGCCATTTTGGAGCAGTACTTC.

The rearrangement joins TRBV24-1 to TRBJ2-3; 8 bases are shared with TRBD2. This CDR3 spans 16 amino acids. V was pared by 2 bases and J by 6 bases, with 9 bases of the junction left unmatched. From germline, CDR1 is KGHDR and CDR2 SFDVKD. CDR3 region: CATSDSDSGMRDTQYF. Written as DNA, the CDR3 is TGTGCCACCAGTGATTCGGATAGCGGGATGAGGGATACGCAGTATTTT.

By sample share, this clone is medium-sized (0.01 to 0.1%). This chain links TRBV5-1 with TRBJ2-7, with 10 bases that match TRBD2. V dropped 0 bases and J dropped 6; count of bases not matched to a gene: 9. The length of the CDR3 is 16 residues. Per germline, CDR1 SGHRS and CDR2 YFSETQ. The CDR3 spells CASSLEGSGRAFEQYF. The CDR3 DNA reads as TGCGCCAGCAGCTTGGAGGGGAGCGGGAGGGCCTTCGAGCAGTACTTC.

The V gene is TRBV5-1, the J gene TRBJ2-1; a possible D gene is TRBD2 (6 bases). From germline, CDR1 is SGHRS and CDR2 YFSETQ. V was shortened by 4 bases and J by 0 bases, with 14 bases between the two germline ends. CDR3 length: 16 residues. The CDR3 sequence: CASSPTSGFSYNEQFF. CDR3 bases: TGCGCCAGCAGCCCCACCAGCGGGTTCTCCTACAATGAGCAGTTCTTC.

V usage is TRBV9 and J usage is TRBJ2-5, with TRBD2 matching over 11 bases. Germline-derived CDR1 and CDR2 are SGDLS and YYNGEE. This CDR3 spans 16 amino acids. V lost 4 bases, J lost 3 bases, and 8 bases stayed unmatched. CDR3 in amino acids: CASSKLAGAVEETQYF. The CDR3 DNA follows: TGTGCCAGCAGCAAACTAGCGGGAGCGGTCGAAGAGACCCAGTACTTC.

This clone was observed a few times. The DNA of the CDR3 is TGTGCCAGTAGTATCGACAGGGCCTATGGCTACACCTTC. It translates to CASSIDRAYGYTF. The chain has TRBV19 and TRBJ1-2; TRBD1 aligns across 7 bases. V trimming: 3 bases; J trimming: 4 bases; junction bases outside the gene matches: 2. There are 13 residues in the CDR3. The germline V gene has CDR1 LNHDA and CDR2 SQIVND (reference sequence).

The V call is TRBV27, the J call TRBJ1-2, with a possible D match to TRBD1 (6 bases). Germline loops: CDR1 MNHEY, CDR2 SMNVEV (reference sequence). V was shortened by 5 bases and J by 8 bases, with 30 bases between the two germline ends. CDR3 size: 18 residues. CDR3 loop: CASSKFLTGTLTLGGYTF. For the CDR3, the DNA is TGTGCCAGCAGTAAATTCCTGACAGGTACCTTGACCCTCGGCGGCTACACCTTC.

This rearrangement joins TRBV7-9 to TRBJ2-2; a weak D match, TRBD1 (6 bases). The CDR3 is 13 amino acids. Between the trimmed V and J ends, which lost 7 bases and 5 bases, there was a span of 11 bases. Looked up from germline, CDR1 is SEHNR and CDR2 is FQNEAQ (reference sequence). The CDR3 bases are TGTGCCAGCAACGAACAGGGTACCGGGGAGCTGTTTTTT. This sequence encodes CASNEQGTGELFF.

The rearrangement links TRBV3-1 (or the pseudogene TRBV3-2) to TRBJ2-5, with TRBD1 identical over 10 bases. CDR1 is LGHDT, CDR2 YNNKEL, per germline (reference sequence). The CDR3 consists of 14 residues. V trimming: 5 bases; J trimming: 5 bases; junction bases outside the gene matches: 5. CDR3 nucleotides: TGTGCCAGCAGCTATAGACAGGGGGCCGAGACCCAGTACTTC. Protein: CASSYRQGAETQYF.

The V and J genes are TRBV5-1 and TRBJ2-2; 7 nucleotides match TRBD1. Trimming cost V 2 bases and J 1 base; bases outside gene matches: 5. The germline V gene has CDR1 SGHRS and CDR2 YFSETQ. The CDR3 runs to 16 residues. CDR3 amino acids: CASSLRTGQNTGELFF. The DNA of the CDR3 is TGCGCCAGCAGCTTAAGGACAGGACAGAACACCGGGGAGCTGTTTTTT. Together with reference TRBV5-1 and TRBJ2-2, the CDR3 gives the full variable domain: KAGVTQTPRYLIKTRGQQVTLSCSPISGHRSVSWYQQTPGQGLQFLFEYFSETQRNKGNFPGRFSGRQFSNSRSEMNVSTLELGDSALYLCASSLRTGQNTGELFFGEGSRLTVL.

The J gene is TRBJ2-4, the V gene TRBV5-1; 9 bases align to TRBD1. The germline CDR1 and CDR2 sequences are SGHRS and YFSETQ. Trimming removed 4 bases from V and 1 base from J; junction bases left unmatched: 12. The CDR3 extends over 18 amino acids. The CDR3 region has the DNA TGCGCCAGCAGCGGTCACATAGGGACAGGGTTCGCCAAAAACATTCAGTACTTC. Translation gives CASSGHIGTGFAKNIQYF.

This clone was seen more than once but under ten times. The chain recombines TRBV6-6 with TRBJ1-4; no definite D call. The CDR3 is 15 amino acids. V was shortened by 2 bases and J by 0 bases, with 7 bases between the two germline ends. The germline V gene encodes CDR1 MNHNY and CDR2 SVGAGI (reference sequence). The CDR3 DNA follows: TGTGCCAGCAGTTACACCCAGGCAACTAATGAAAAACTGTTTTTT. Its protein product is CASSYTQATNEKLFF.

The chain combines TRBV6-1 with TRBJ1-2, with 9 bases lining up with TRBD1. CDR3 length: 15 amino acids. V was pared by 5 bases and J by 5 bases, with 9 bases of the junction left unmatched. Germline V gene lookup returns CDR1 MNHNS and CDR2 SASEGT. In nucleotides, the CDR3 is TGTGCCAGCAGTCTACAGGGGGCGCCTTATTATGGCTACACCTTC. As protein: CASSLQGAPYYGYTF.

This clone occurred a few times. The genes are TRBV5-3 and TRBJ2-5; 8 nucleotides line up with TRBD1. Being an ORF, TRBV5-3 has a function that is uncertain. J was trimmed by 2 bases and V by 4 bases; bases with no gene match: 10. This CDR3 has 16 residues. Here the CDR3 reads CARSTVDRVRQETQYF. CDR3 nucleotide sequence: TGTGCCAGAAGCACCGTGGACAGGGTTCGGCAAGAGACCCAGTACTTC.

V and J are TRBV9 and TRBJ1-1; D not certain. The germline V gene encodes CDR1 SGDLS and CDR2 YYNGEE. The germline V and J ends were trimmed by 3 bases and 3 bases, with 12 bases remaining between them. CDR3 length: 14 residues. The CDR3: CASSAEYKHTEAFF. In DNA, the CDR3 is TGTGCCAGCAGCGCCGAATACAAACACACTGAAGCTTTCTTT. Together with reference TRBV9 and TRBJ1-1, the CDR3 gives the full variable domain: DSGVTQTPKHLITATGQRVTLRCSPRSGDLSVYWYQQSLDQGLQFLIQYYNGEERAKGNILERFSAQQFPDLHSELNLSSLELGDSALYFCASSAEYKHTEAFFGQGTRLTVV.

The chain couples TRBV10-3 to TRBJ1-1; 7 positions match TRBD1. Germline V gene sequence: CDR1 ENHRY, CDR2 SYGVKD. CDR3 length: 15 residues. Trimming cost V 4 bases and J 3 bases; bases outside gene matches: 8. In DNA, the CDR3 is TGTGCCATCAGTGGAGGGGGCAGGGAGGACACTGAAGCTTTCTTT. Translation gives CAISGGGREDTEAFF.

This chain connects TRBV7-7 to TRBJ2-5; 9 bases map to TRBD1. With V trimmed by 3 bases and J by 5 bases, 7 bases remained unmatched. The length of the CDR3 is 15 residues. CDR1 SSHAT and CDR2 FNYEAQ come from the germline V gene (reference sequence). The CDR3 coding sequence is TGTGCCAGCAGCTTCACAGGGGGCAACATCGAGACCCAGTACTTC. Its protein is CASSFTGGNIETQYF.

The chain combines TRBV9 with TRBJ2-7; a weak D match, TRBD1 (6 bases). CDR1 and CDR2 from the germline V gene are SGDLS and YYNGEE. V was clipped by 3 bases and J by 4 bases, with 20 bases between them. The CDR3 length is 16 residues. CDR3 protein: CASSATPWTAFYEQYF. As DNA, the CDR3 is TGTGCCAGCAGCGCCACCCCATGGACAGCCTTTTACGAGCAGTACTTC.

The chain couples TRBV7-9 to TRBJ2-7, with TRBD1 identical over 8 bases. This CDR3 contains 16 residues. Looked up from germline, CDR1 is SEHNR and CDR2 is FQNEAQ (reference sequence). V lost 2 bases, J lost 0 bases, and 6 bases stayed unmatched. The CDR3 bases are TGTGCCAGCAGCTTAACTGGACAGGGACCCTCCTACGAGCAGTACTTC. The encoded protein is CASSLTGQGPSYEQYF.

The chain carries TRBV2 and TRBJ2-2, with 7 bases identical to TRBD1. After removal of 11 bases from V and 2 bases from J, the junction contained 5 bases not matched to a gene. Germline V gives CDR1 SNHLY, CDR2 FYNNEI. The CDR3 runs to 13 residues. CDR3 sequence (DNA): TGTGCCGAGGGACAGATCAACACCGGGGAGCTGTTTTTT. Its protein product is CAEGQINTGELFF. Drawing the rest from reference TRBV2 and TRBJ2-2, the complete variable domain is EPEVTQTPSHQVTQMGQEVILRCVPISNHLYFYWYRQILGQKVEFLVSFYNNEISEKSEIFDDQFSVERPDGSNFTLKIRSTKLEDSAMYFCAEGQINTGELFFGEGSRLTVL.

The J gene is TRBJ2-1, the V gene TRBV21-1; the DNA was not compared with TRBD2, the D call given in the table. TRBV21-1 is noted as a pseudogene. The CDR3 extends over 20 amino acids. CDR3 amino acids: CASSKNPGLAGGPTYNEQFF. The CDR3 DNA sequence: TGTGCCAGCAGCAAAAACCCGGGACTAGCGGGAGGGCCAACATACAATGAGCAGTTCTTC.

The rearrangement uses TRBV10-2 and TRBJ1-5; D not resolved. V was cut by 3 bases and J by 1 base, with 10 bases left in between. Germline CDR1 reads WSHSY; CDR2 reads SAAADI. CDR3 length: 15 residues. The CDR3 loop reads CASSDGGGSNQPQHF. The CDR3, as DNA: TGCGCCAGCAGTGATGGTGGAGGGAGCAATCAGCCCCAGCATTTT.

This chain joins TRBV18 and TRBJ2-1; possibly TRBD2 for D (6 bases). CDR1 is KGHSH and CDR2 is LQKENI in the germline V gene. The CDR3 contains 16 residues. The V end lost 0 bases, the J end lost 8 bases, and 17 bases lay between the germline ends. This CDR3 is CASSPPNTSLAHEQFF. For the CDR3, the DNA is TGTGCCAGCTCACCACCTAACACCTCACTAGCTCATGAGCAGTTCTTC.

The rearrangement uses TRBV21-1 and TRBJ2-7; TRBD2 is the table's D call, not checked against the DNA. TRBV21-1 is a documented pseudogene. The CDR3 extends over 15 amino acids. The CDR3 DNA sequence: TGTGCCAGCAGCAAATGTCCGGAGTGCCCCTACGAGCAGTACTTC. This codes for CASSKCPECPYEQYF.

The chain carries TRBV29-1 and TRBJ2-3, with 8 positions matching TRBD2. Losses at the gene ends were 5 bases for V and 5 bases for J; bases not matched to a gene: 12. The germline V gene has CDR1 SQVTM and CDR2 ANQGSEA. This CDR3 spans 15 amino acids. DNA of the CDR3: TGCAGCGTTCCGTCGAGCGGGGGACGCCAAGATACGCAGTATTTT. The encoded protein is CSVPSSGGRQDTQYF.

The chain's CDR3 is CASSPRGWRLATNEKLFF. Written as DNA, the CDR3 is TGTGCCAGTAGTCCCCGGGGGTGGAGGCTAGCAACTAATGAAAAACTGTTTTTT. The chain uses TRBV19 and TRBJ1-4; D may be TRBD1 (5 bases). The CDR3 consists of 18 residues. With 5 bases removed from V and 0 bases from J, the gap between germline ends came to 19 bases. Germline loops: CDR1 LNHDA, CDR2 SQIVND (reference sequence).

The chain joins TRBV30 to TRBJ1-3; a possible D gene is TRBD1 (5 bases). The CDR3 is made up of 16 amino acids. V was pared by 4 bases and J by 0 bases, with 16 bases between. Germline CDR1 is GTSNPN and CDR2 is SVGIG (reference sequence). This CDR3 is CAWKKTQGSSGNTIYF. CDR3 coding DNA: TGTGCCTGGAAAAAGACTCAGGGTAGCTCTGGAAACACCATATATTTT. Variable domain in full (rest from reference TRBV30 and TRBJ1-3): SQTIHQWPATLVQPVGSPLSLECTVEGTSNPNLYWYRQAAGRGLQLLFYSVGIGQISSEVPQNLSASRPQDRQFILSSKKLLLSDSGFYLCAWKKTQGSSGNTIYFGEGSWLTVV.